This TCR beta chain originates from a study of T cells in Graves' hyperthyroidism and ophthalmopathy. Template material for amplifying TCR beta CDR3 regions consisted of RNA transcripts. The primer set for the first-round RT-PCR of the TCR CDR3 was HTBI. TCRdb itself ran the multiplex PCR reads through MiXCR, one entry per CDR3 protein. The data hold about 280,000 distinct CDR3 sequences, with about 25% observed a single time. The CDR3 totals 13 residues. Germline V CDR1 and CDR2: SQVTM, ANQGSEA. V lost 4 bases and J 1 base, leaving 8 bases between the germline ends. This clonotype was detected many times.

This receptor was obtained from a man aged 35 to 55 with Graves' hyperthyroidism that later progressed to Graves' ophthalmopathy. Sequencing was done on a sample of blood. V is TRBV29-1 and J is TRBJ1-5, with D possibly being TRBD1 (5 bases). CDR3 nucleotide sequence: TGCAGCGTTGGACAGACAAGCAATCAGCCCCAGCATTTT. It specifies CSVGQTSNQPQHF.